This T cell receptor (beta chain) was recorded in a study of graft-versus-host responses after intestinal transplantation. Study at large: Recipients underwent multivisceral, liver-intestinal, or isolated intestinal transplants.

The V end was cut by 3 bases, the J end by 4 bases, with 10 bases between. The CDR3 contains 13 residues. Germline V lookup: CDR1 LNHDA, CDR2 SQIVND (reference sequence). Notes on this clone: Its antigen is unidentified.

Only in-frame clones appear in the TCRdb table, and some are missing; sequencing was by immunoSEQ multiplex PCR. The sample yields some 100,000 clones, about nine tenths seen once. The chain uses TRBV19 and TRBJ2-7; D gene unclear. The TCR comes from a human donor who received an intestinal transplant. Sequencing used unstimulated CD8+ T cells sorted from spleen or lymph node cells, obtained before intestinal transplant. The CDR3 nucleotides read TGTGCCAGTAGTATCACCGTAGGATACGAGCAGTACTTC. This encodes CASSITVGYEQYF.